This TCR beta chain is drawn from a study of blood T cell repertoires in COVID-19 (TCRdb year 2020). Describing the broader study: Collaborator samples came from the United States, Italy and Spain and covered acute and convalescent phases of COVID-19. Where available, HLA class I and class II types were taken from metadata supplied by the sample provider and were not determined by assay-based typing. A de-identified subject ID, COVID-19 status, age in years and sex were almost always included in the sample metadata. Deeply sampled blood TCRbeta repertoires from subjects exposed to, actively infected with, or recovered from COVID-19 were included in the dataset. The samples were drawn from two sources: the first 160 participants of the ongoing ImmuneRACE study, and approximately 1,300 subjects contributed by 6 global collaborators. A freely available public database, intended as a resource for researchers studying the immune response to SARS-CoV-2, is where the repertoires were released. The prospective study material was composed of cDNA or gDNA derived from T cells, B-cell-depleted T cells, or PBMCs.

Overall study results and their limits: The amount of clinical and demographic metadata varied by source and participant and was provided uncurated.

Remarks on this clone: The antigen this receptor binds is unknown. Nothing much larger sits one base from this clone, and base qualities are not available.

Collaborating institutions collected whole blood in K2EDTA tubes following their own protocols. For TCRbeta analysis, collaborators shipped samples in one of three forms: frozen whole blood, isolated PBMCs, or DNA extracted from either of those sample types. V trim: 5 bases; J trim: 4 bases; unmatched bases: 9. CDR1 and CDR2 (LNHDA, SQIVND) derive from the germline V gene (reference sequence). The CDR3 contains 16 residues, cysteine and phenylalanine counted. The read is trimmed to its CDR3 DNA, 48 bases read in frame from base 1. TCRbeta CDR3 regions were amplified from genomic DNA by means of the immunoSEQ Assay, a bias-controlled multiplex PCR. Per the original workflow: Nucleated cell counts per sample were estimated from amplification of reference gene primers within the assay. Sequence reads were collapsed and filtered to measure the absolute abundance of every unique TCRbeta CDR3 rearrangement. For each sample, productive Simpson clonality was calculated as the square root of Simpson's diversity index across productive rearrangements. TCRdb stores this immuneACCESS table with in-frame sequences only. Part of the clones is absent; in the studies checked, under half of the shortfall reflects unresolved V genes, and no reason is known for the rest. The V and J calls and clone size are taken from that table; D and trimming were inferred from the DNA. Present in this sample are 50,000 or so clones, 80% to 85% of which were seen just once. In total, the top ten clones hold 6% to 7.5% of the sample.

The clonotype comes from a man in his sixties with active COVID-19. Material: peripheral blood. The sequence links TRBV19 to TRBJ2-3, and 10 junction bases match TRBD1. The CDR3 region has the sequence CASSPQTGGGADTQYF. The base sequence is TGTGCCAGTAGTCCCCAGACAGGGGGCGGCGCAGATACGCAGTATTTT. The full variable domain, completed from the reference TRBV19 and TRBJ2-3 proteins outside the CDR3, reads DGGITQSPKYLFRKEGQNVTLSCEQNLNHDAMYWYRQDPGQGLRLIYYSQIVNDFQKGDIAEGYSVSREKKESFPLTVTSAQKNPTAFYLCASSPQTGGGADTQYFGPGTRLTVL.